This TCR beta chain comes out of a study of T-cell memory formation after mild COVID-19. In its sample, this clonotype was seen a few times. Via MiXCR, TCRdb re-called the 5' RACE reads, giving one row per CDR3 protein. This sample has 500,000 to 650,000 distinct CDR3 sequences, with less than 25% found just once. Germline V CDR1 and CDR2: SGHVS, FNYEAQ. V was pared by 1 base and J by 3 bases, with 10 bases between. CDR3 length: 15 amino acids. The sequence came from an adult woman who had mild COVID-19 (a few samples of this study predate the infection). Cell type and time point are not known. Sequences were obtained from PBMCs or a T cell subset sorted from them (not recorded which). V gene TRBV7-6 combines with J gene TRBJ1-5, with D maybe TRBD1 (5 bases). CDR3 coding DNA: TGTGCCAGCAGCTTAGGGGGGGGGAACAATCAGCCCCAGCATTTT. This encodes CASSLGGGNNQPQHF.